The clone carrying this TCR beta chain was recorded only once. These data belong to a study of blood T cell repertoires in COVID-19. CDR1 is SGHNT, CDR2 YYREEE, per germline (reference sequence). The CDR3 runs 14 residues. V trimming: 5 bases; J trimming: 5 bases; junction bases outside the gene matches: 7. Methods used by the authors: By means of reference gene primer amplification, nucleated cell counts were estimated. Clones were sequenced by immunoSEQ multiplex PCR, and TCRdb holds only the in-frame ones, with some missing. V, J and clone size were drawn from that table, and D and trimming were deduced from the DNA. The table shows more than 95,000 clones, with about 88% occurring only once.

The chain uses TRBV5-4 and TRBJ2-7; 10 bases fit TRBD1. The specimen was peripheral blood. This TCR came from a human donor in a cohort sampled during active COVID-19. For the CDR3, the DNA is TGTGCCAGCAGGCGGGACAGGGGAACAGACGAGCAGTACTTC. Protein: CASRRDRGTDEQYF.